This T cell receptor (beta chain) is drawn from a study of CD4 T cells in relation to SARS-CoV-2 and coronaviruses. Study information: After roughly ten days of antigen culture, PBMC TCR beta CDR3s were sequenced.

Using immunoSEQ multiplex PCR, the repertoire was profiled, and TCRdb retains in-frame clones only, with some absent. The sample consists of more than 20,000 clones, 74% of them appearing once. Unexposed donor CD4+ T cells date from about 2011-2018, before the COVID-19 pandemic. CD4+ T cells were isolated from the cells after 10 days of culture. PBMCs were plated at around 2.1 million per well in IL-2-containing medium. Comment on this clone: Its target is unknown.

Deletions cut 6 bases from V and 5 bases from J, with 17 bases between. In germline, CDR1 is LNHDA, CDR2 SQIVND (reference sequence). The CDR3 has 15 amino acids. The receptor was isolated from a human donor in good health. V usage is TRBV19 and J usage is TRBJ1-5, with D possibly TRBD1 on 6 matching bases. The sequencing sample was made of CD4+ T cells from PBMCs, cultured in vitro. Here the CDR3 reads CASSHQRGEDQPQHF. In DNA form, the CDR3 reads TGTGCCAGTAGCCACCAGAGGGGGGAAGATCAGCCCCAGCATTTT.